This is a list of T cell receptor beta chains from one sample in a study of T cell repertoires in cytomegalovirus infection. TCRdb redid the calling of the reads with MiXCR, one entry per CDR3 protein. The top ten hold 3.5% to 4.5% of the sample, which has roughly 320,000 distinct CDR3 sequences, more than 8% seen once. The sample comprised PBMCs. The receptors shown here come from a human donor in good health (CMV status not recorded). Some clones in this sample may be carry-over from other donors' samples. Each CDR3 is given with its conserved first and last residue. A D gene is named only where the DNA matches it firmly. Only part of the rows carry a size: once, few, many, or a class if the clone is expanded.

15 | many | NA | TRBJ1-1 | TRBV7-2 | CASSYWTGMRTEAFF | TGTGCCAGCAGCTATTGGACCGGTATGAGGACTGAAGCTTTCTTT
15 | many | NA | TRBJ2-7 | TRBV6-1 | CASSLTQEAGYEQYF | TGTGCCAGCAGTTTGACCCAGGAGGCGGGTTACGAGCAGTACTTC
14 | many | NA | TRBJ2-7 | TRBV7-2 | CASSFQQSSYEQYF | TGTGCCAGCAGTTTCCAGCAGAGCTCCTACGAGCAGTACTTC
12 | NA | NA | TRBJ2-5 | TRBV11-2 | CASSYPLASQYF | TGTGCCAGCAGCTATCCACTAGCTTCCCAGTACTTC
21 | NA | TRBD2 | TRBJ2-3 | TRBV6-2/TRBV6-3 | CASSYPERTSGESTSTDTQYF | TGTGCCAGCAGTTACCCTGAAAGGACTAGCGGAGAATCAACTAGCACAGATACGCAGTATTTT
17 | many | TRBD1 | TRBJ2-2 | TRBV5-1 | CASSSRTGGEYSGELFF | TGCGCCAGCAGCTCCCGGACAGGGGGCGAATACAGCGGGGAGCTGTTTTTT
16 | many | TRBD1 | TRBJ2-3 | TRBV5-6 | CASSLNQGASTDTQYF | TGTGCCAGCAGCTTGAATCAGGGGGCAAGCACAGATACGCAGTATTTT
13 | many | NA | TRBJ1-5 | TRBV6-1 | CATKQQDNQPQHF | TGTGCCACCAAACAACAGGACAATCAGCCCCAGCATTTT
13 | many | NA | TRBJ2-3 | TRBV7-2 | CASSLGIGPAQYF | TGTGCCAGCAGCTTAGGCATCGGGCCGGCGCAGTATTTT
16 | NA | TRBD1 | TRBJ2-1 | TRBV28 | CASSLSGQGRGNEQFF | TGTGCCAGCAGTTTATCCGGACAGGGTCGGGGCAATGAGCAGTTCTTC
14 | many | NA | TRBJ2-7 | TRBV7-4 | CASSLVRLLYEQYF | TGTGCCAGCAGCTTAGTGAGGCTGCTTTACGAGCAGTACTTC
15 | many | TRBD2 | TRBJ2-3 | TRBV7-9 | CASTPRREVTDTQYF | TGTGCCAGCACCCCTAGGCGGGAGGTTACAGATACGCAGTATTTT
13 | many | NA | TRBJ1-1 | TRBV6-2/TRBV6-3 | CASTGRKNTEAFF | TGTGCCAGCACGGGACGGAAGAACACTGAAGCTTTCTTT
15 | few | NA | TRBJ2-2 | TRBV6-2/TRBV6-3 | CASTADSRNTGELFF | TGTGCCAGCACCGCGGACAGTAGGAACACCGGGGAGCTGTTTTTT
15 | few | NA | TRBJ1-2 | TRBV12-5 | CASGLGDNGPYGYTF | TGTGCTAGTGGTTTGGGGGACAACGGCCCTTATGGCTACACCTTC
15 | few | TRBD1 | TRBJ1-6 | TRBV10-3 | CAIRGQGGGNSPLHF | TGTGCCATCAGAGGACAGGGAGGAGGTAATTCACCCCTCCACTTT
15 | many | TRBD1 | TRBJ2-1 | TRBV7-2 | CASSLDARGLVEQFF | TGTGCCAGCAGCTTAGACGCCAGGGGGCTCGTTGAGCAGTTCTTC
16 | few | NA | TRBJ2-2 | TRBV6-1 | CASSRRDPTLTGELFF | TGTGCCAGCAGCCGACGGGATCCGACCCTCACCGGGGAGCTGTTTTTT
15 | few | TRBD1 | TRBJ2-5 | TRBV28 | CASSPSGQGQETQYF | TGTGCCAGCAGTCCGTCGGGACAGGGTCAAGAGACCCAGTACTTC
14 | many | NA | TRBJ1-4 | TRBV25-1 | CASSEYGDNEKLFF | TGTGCCAGCAGTGAATACGGAGACAATGAAAAACTGTTTTTT
14 | NA | NA | TRBJ2-1 | TRBV25-1 | CASSGAAVYNEQFF | TGTGCCAGCAGTGGAGCAGCGGTCTACAATGAGCAGTTCTTC